This T cell receptor (beta chain) was profiled in a study of naive and memory T cell subsets. Study-wide results and caveats: RNA-based TCR counts may shift with T cell activation and differentiation. TCR abundance followed a power law differing between naive and memory subsets.

An equimolar mix of two oligonucleotides served as the beta constant-region primer for TRBC1 and TRBC2. Ligation attached a single-stranded oligonucleotide with a 12-nucleotide UMI and the SP2 primer to the cDNA 3' end. TCRdb redid the calling of the UMI-ligation and nested PCR reads with MiXCR, one entry per CDR3 protein. The table lists about 85,000 distinct CDR3 sequences, around 13% of them singletons. Germline V gene sequence: CDR1 DFQATT, CDR2 SNEGSKA (reference sequence). The CDR3 totals 13 residues. V was pared by 3 bases and J by 2 bases, with 11 bases between. This clonotype was observed at least ten times. Antigen specificity is unknown.

This sequence originates from a human donor in good health. Material for sequencing was central memory CD4+ T cells from blood. The V and J genes are TRBV20-1 and TRBJ2-7; the D gene is possibly TRBD2 (6 bases). The CDR3 protein is CSASRESPYEQYF. CDR3 bases: TGCAGTGCTAGCCGGGAGTCTCCCTACGAGCAGTACTTC.